The 9 T cell receptor beta chains in this list originate from one sample, sequenced in a study of blood T cell repertoires in COVID-19. Sequenced by immunoSEQ multiplex PCR; TCRdb stores in-frame clones only, minus some. This table holds tens of thousands of clones, approximately 80% found once. The sequenced material came from peripheral blood. All receptors come from an elderly man with active or convalescent COVID-19.

The V gene is TRBV29-1, the J gene TRBJ2-2; the match to TRBD2 covers 7 bases. V lost 7 bases to trimming and J lost 1 base; unmatched junction nucleotides: 6. CDR1 is SQVTM and CDR2 is ANQGSEA in the germline V gene. The length of the CDR3 is 14 residues. In DNA form, the CDR3 reads TGCAGCGCAGCGGGACGGCTGAACACCGGGGAGCTGTTTTTT. It translates to CSAAGRLNTGELFF.

The sample holds one count of this clone. The V gene is TRBV20-1, the J gene TRBJ2-1; D gene uncertain. The CDR3 loop spans 11 amino acids. V lost 2 bases and J 6 bases, leaving 5 bases between the germline ends. CDR1 and CDR2 from the germline V gene are DFQATT and SNEGSKA (reference sequence). CDR3 amino acids: CSARFGNEQFF. CDR3 nucleotide sequence: TGCAGTGCTAGATTCGGCAATGAGCAGTTCTTC.

J is TRBJ2-1 and V is TRBV5-1; TRBD1 aligns across 10 bases. CDR1 is SGHRS, CDR2 YFSETQ, per germline. CDR3 length equals 15 residues. The junction had 6 bases not matched to a gene; V was cut back by 5 bases and J by 4 bases. CDR3 DNA sequence: TGCGCCAGCAGGGAACCGGGACAGGGGTACAATGAGCAGTTCTTC. Amino acids: CASREPGQGYNEQFF.

The chain combines TRBV6-5 with TRBJ1-5, with a possible D match to TRBD1 (5 bases). The CDR3 runs 14 residues. The V end was cut by 8 bases, the J end by 2 bases, with 13 bases between. Germline CDR1 and CDR2: MNHEY and SVGAGI. The CDR3 protein is CASRGDWGNQPQHF. The DNA of the CDR3 is TGTGCCAGCCGGGGGGATTGGGGCAATCAGCCCCAGCATTTT.

The chain couples TRBV18 to TRBJ2-2; D might be TRBD1 (6 bases). The CDR3 spans 14 residues. In germline, CDR1 is KGHSH, CDR2 LQKENI. Trimming shortened V by 1 base and J by 6 bases, and 9 bases separated the two germline ends. The CDR3 nucleotides read TGTGCCAGCTCACCACTCAGGGGAGCCGGGGAGCTGTTTTTT. Its protein product is CASSPLRGAGELFF.

This chain uses TRBV5-5 with TRBJ1-1; TRBD1 agrees at 7 bases. CDR1 is SGHKS and CDR2 is YYEKEE in the germline V gene (reference sequence). Trimming at V came to 4 bases and at J to 0 bases, leaving 6 bases not matched to a gene. The CDR3 is 15 residues long. In nucleotides, the CDR3 is TGTGCCAGCAGCAGGGACAGTGTAATGAACACTGAAGCTTTCTTT. It is translated as CASSRDSVMNTEAFF.

This chain joins TRBV7-8 and TRBJ2-5, with 9 bases aligning to TRBD1. CDR1 is SGHVS, CDR2 FQNEAQ, per germline. The CDR3 extends over 15 amino acids. V lost 3 bases, J lost 4 bases, and 6 bases stayed unmatched. CDR3 region: CASSFPGQGIETQYF. The CDR3 DNA is TGTGCCAGCAGCTTCCCGGGACAGGGAATAGAGACCCAGTACTTC.

J is TRBJ2-2 and V is TRBV5-5, with D tentatively TRBD1 (6 bases). V lost 4 bases and J lost 0, with 13 bases in between. CDR1 and CDR2 (germline): SGHKS, YYEKEE (reference sequence). The CDR3 sequence is 16 residues long. The DNA of the CDR3 is TGTGCCAGCAGCCTTGCCCCAGGGGCGAACACCGGGGAGCTGTTTTTT. This sequence encodes CASSLAPGANTGELFF.

The chain employs TRBV6-2 or TRBV6-3 and TRBJ2-3; 8 bases are shared with TRBD1. The J segment lost 5 bases and the V segment lost 6 bases, leaving 13 bases of the junction unmatched. This CDR3 is built from 16 residues. Germline CDR1 is MNHEY and CDR2 is SVGEGT. Written as DNA, the CDR3 is TGTGCCAGCAGCAAACGACGGACAGGGAGTGGAGATACGCAGTATTTT. Its translation: CASSKRRTGSGDTQYF.